The 27 T cell receptor beta chains below were found in one sample sequenced in a study of shared clonotypes between healthy human individuals. Only in-frame clones appear in the TCRdb table, and some are missing; sequencing was by immunoSEQ multiplex PCR. The sample lists a few million clones; approximately 94% were seen once. Sequenced sample: naive CD4+ T cells sorted from blood. The subset was: CD45RA+ positively selected. Receptors were obtained from a man aged 18 to 29 in good health.

This sequence joins TRBV25-1 and TRBJ1-4, with D perhaps TRBD1 (5 bases). Germline CDR1 MGHDK, CDR2 SYGVNS. The CDR3 has 13 residues. Trimming took 7 bases from V and 5 from J, leaving 11 bases between them. CDR3 coding DNA: TGTGCCAGCAATGGGGGAGGCAATGAAAAACTGTTTTTT. Its translation is CASNGGGNEKLFF. The full variable domain, completed using reference TRBV25-1 and TRBJ1-4, is EADIYQTPRYLVIGTGKKITLECSQTMGHDKMYWYQQDPGMELHLIHYSYGVNSTEKGDLSSESTVSRIRTEHFPLTLESARPSHTSQYLCASNGGGNEKLFFGSGTQLSVL.

The chain uses TRBV28 and TRBJ1-5; 8 bases align to TRBD1. V dropped 3 bases and J dropped 6; count of bases not matched to a gene: 10. This CDR3 comprises 16 residues. CDR1 is MDHEN and CDR2 is SYDVKM in the germline V gene. The CDR3 bases are TGTGCCAGCAGTTTCCGGACAGGGTGGGTGGGTCAGCCCCAGCATTTT. Translated: CASSFRTGWVGQPQHF.

This clone has only a few counts. The chain couples TRBV13 to TRBJ1-6; perhaps TRBD1 as D (5 bases). CDR1 and CDR2 (germline): PRHDT, FYEKMQ (reference sequence). The CDR3 is 17 amino acids. The germline V and J ends were trimmed by 2 bases and 7 bases, with 18 bases remaining between them. The CDR3 DNA sequence: TGTGCCAGCAGCTTACGGGGCAAATGGGGGGACAATTCACCCCTCCACTTT. Amino acids: CASSLRGKWGDNSPLHF.

The V gene is TRBV6-6, the J gene TRBJ2-7; TRBD1 matches 8 bases. CDR3 size: 13 residues. J gave up 0 bases and V 6 bases, and 1 base lay outside the gene matches. Germline values: CDR1 MNHNY, CDR2 SVGAGI (reference sequence). CDR3 protein: CASRTGDSYEQYF. The CDR3, as DNA: TGTGCCAGCAGGACAGGGGACTCCTACGAGCAGTACTTC.

The chain recombines TRBV19 with TRBJ1-6; weak D call: TRBD1 (6 bases). CDR1 LNHDA and CDR2 SQIVND come from the germline V gene (reference sequence). CDR3 length: 17 residues. V shed 6 bases and J shed 4 bases, with 19 bases lying between them. Here the CDR3 reads CASRLFGGTTYNSPLHF. CDR3 nucleotides: TGTGCCAGTAGATTATTTGGAGGGACAACGTATAATTCACCCCTCCACTTT.

The chain carries TRBV6-5 and TRBJ1-6; D unresolved. With 6 bases removed from V and 7 bases from J, the gap between germline ends came to 10 bases. This CDR3 contains 13 residues. CDR1 is MNHEY and CDR2 is SVGAGI in the germline V gene. The CDR3: CASSRIENSPLHF. CDR3 bases: TGTGCCAGCAGCAGGATAGAGAATTCACCCCTCCACTTT.

The chain joins TRBV10-3 to TRBJ1-1; D not certain. The germline V gene encodes CDR1 ENHRY and CDR2 SYGVKD. The V end was cut by 11 bases, the J end by 7 bases, with 14 bases between. The CDR3 loop spans 11 amino acids. In DNA, the CDR3 is TGTGCCGTCCGGACCGATATTGAAGCTTTCTTT. It yields the protein CAVRTDIEAFF.

V and J are TRBV6-6 and TRBJ2-7; D ambiguous. This CDR3 is 13 amino acids long. The germline V and J ends were trimmed by 6 bases and 2 bases, with 11 bases remaining between them. The germline gives CDR1 MNHNY, CDR2 SVGAGI (reference sequence). This CDR3 reads CASRNGPTYEQYF. The CDR3 region has the DNA TGTGCCAGCAGGAACGGACCAACCTACGAGCAGTACTTC.

V is TRBV7-8 and J is TRBJ2-7; 8 bases align to TRBD1. There are 15 residues in the CDR3. Germline V lookup: CDR1 SGHVS, CDR2 FQNEAQ. After removal of 4 bases from V and 1 base from J, the junction contained 6 bases not matched to a gene. CDR3 amino acids: CASSSQGGISYEQYF. CDR3 DNA: TGTGCCAGCAGCTCACAGGGGGGAATATCCTACGAGCAGTACTTC.

This clone occurred once. J is TRBJ2-2 and V is TRBV7-8, with D uncertain. V gave up 1 base and J gave up 7 bases, with 10 bases separating them. The CDR3 spans 14 residues. Germline V gene data show CDR1 as SGHVS and CDR2 as FQNEAQ. The CDR3 coding sequence is TGTGCCAGCAGCTTAGACACTCCTTTCGGGGAGCTGTTTTTT. Its protein product is CASSLDTPFGELFF.

This chain uses TRBV5-4 with TRBJ1-4, with D hard to call. CDR1 and CDR2 from the germline V gene are SGHNT and YYREEE (reference sequence). There are 16 residues in the CDR3. Between the trimmed V and J ends, which lost 0 bases and 8 bases, there was a span of 17 bases. The CDR3, as DNA: TGTGCCAGCAGCTTGGACGCGGGGAGCCCCAGGGAAAAACTGTTTTTT. Residues: CASSLDAGSPREKLFF. The full variable domain, with the rest looked up from reference TRBV5-4 and TRBJ1-4, is ETGVTQSPTHLIKTRGQQVTLRCSSQSGHNTVSWYQQALGQGPQFIFQYYREEENGRGNFPPRFSGLQFPNYSSELNVNALELDDSALYLCASSLDAGSPREKLFFGSGTQLSVL.

The chain couples TRBV7-2 to TRBJ1-1, with D possibly being TRBD1 (5 bases). Germline V gene sequence: CDR1 SGHTA, CDR2 FQGNSA. The CDR3 loop spans 12 amino acids. V was pared by 1 base and J by 8 bases, with 8 bases between. CDR3 coding DNA: TGTGCCAGCAGCTTAGTAGGGGCAGAAGCTTTCTTT. Translating it yields CASSLVGAEAFF.

The chain links TRBV29-1 to TRBJ2-7; tentative D call: TRBD2 (6 bases). Germline-derived CDR1 and CDR2 are SQVTM and ANQGSEA. The CDR3 extends over 15 amino acids. V was cut by 4 bases and J by 7 bases, with 23 bases left in between. CDR3 region: CSVVSAGNGQREQYF. DNA for the CDR3: TGCAGCGTTGTCTCGGCGGGGAATGGGCAGAGGGAGCAGTACTTC.

V gene TRBV5-1 combines with J gene TRBJ2-5, with D maybe TRBD2 (7 bases). V was pared by 4 bases and J by 5 bases, with 21 bases between. The CDR3 has 16 residues. Germline V gene lookup returns CDR1 SGHRS and CDR2 YFSETQ. CDR3 coding DNA: TGCGCCAGCAGCCGGGGACACCTTGGGGAGGGGGAGACCCAGTACTTC. This encodes CASSRGHLGEGETQYF. The full variable domain, rest sourced from reference TRBV5-1 and TRBJ2-5, is KAGVTQTPRYLIKTRGQQVTLSCSPISGHRSVSWYQQTPGQGLQFLFEYFSETQRNKGNFPGRFSGRQFSNSRSEMNVSTLELGDSALYLCASSRGHLGEGETQYFGPGTRLLVL.

The V call is TRBV18, the J call TRBJ1-1; D possibly corresponds to TRBD1 (5 bases). The CDR3 loop spans 15 amino acids. V shed 3 bases and J shed 1 base, with 12 bases lying between them. Germline CDR1 is KGHSH and CDR2 is LQKENI. The CDR3 reads CASSPPTQGNTEAFF. As DNA, the CDR3 is TGTGCCAGCTCACCCCCGACGCAGGGGAACACTGAAGCTTTCTTT.

This clone was picked up a small number of times. This chain uses TRBV10-3 with TRBJ2-4, with TRBD1 matching 9 bases. CDR1 and CDR2 from the germline V gene are ENHRY and SYGVKD. The junction had 0 bases not matched to a gene; V was cut back by 4 bases and J by 8 bases. The CDR3 length is 12 residues. The CDR3 region has the DNA TGTGCCATCAGTGGACAGGGGGACATTCAGTACTTC. It specifies CAISGQGDIQYF.

Concerning this clone itself: This sample also contains other DNA sequences that code for the same CDR3. J is TRBJ2-7 and V is TRBV6-5; 10 bases align to TRBD1. This CDR3 contains 13 residues. Germline V lookup: CDR1 MNHEY, CDR2 SVGAGI. The V and J ends lost 5 bases and 3 bases, in that order; junction bases with no gene match: 1. The CDR3 loop reads CASSRDRGYEQYF. In DNA, the CDR3 is TGTGCCAGCAGTAGGGACAGGGGCTACGAGCAGTACTTC.

The rearrangement links TRBV5-1 to TRBJ2-3, with TRBD1 matching over 8 bases. The ends lost 6 bases at V and 2 bases at J; junction bases unmatched: 5. The germline V gene has CDR1 SGHRS and CDR2 YFSETQ. The CDR3 loop spans 14 amino acids. CDR3 in amino acids: CASTVTGATDTQYF. The CDR3 DNA reads TGCGCCAGCACCGTGACAGGGGCCACAGATACGCAGTATTTT.

V is TRBV10-3 and J is TRBJ1-1, with 8 bases fitting TRBD1. This CDR3 comprises 16 residues. V lost 5 bases and J lost 3; bases outside the gene matches: 11. Germline V lookup: CDR1 ENHRY, CDR2 SYGVKD. CDR3 nucleotide sequence: TGTGCCATCAGTAAATTTCAGGGGGCTAGGGACACTGAAGCTTTCTTT. It yields the protein CAISKFQGARDTEAFF.

A note on this clone: A junction boundary mismatches the germline segment, possibly from a read error. V gene TRBV27 combines with J gene TRBJ2-2, with TRBD2 matching over 10 bases. The V gene's germline CDR1 is MNHEY and CDR2 SMNVEV (reference sequence). The CDR3 contains 16 residues. Here the CDR3 reads CASSRIAGGTTGELFF. The DNA of the CDR3 is TGTGCCAGCAGCCGGATAGCGGGGGGTACAACCGGGGAGTTGTTTTTT.

This rearrangement joins TRBV7-9 to TRBJ2-5; 7 bases line up with TRBD1. The J call is doubtful: the DNA matches TRBJ2-7 better. CDR3 length equals 14 residues. CDR1 and CDR2 from the germline V gene are SEHNR and FQNEAQ (reference sequence). CDR3 in amino acids: CASSSRQGTYEQYF. As DNA, the CDR3 is TGTGCCAGCAGCTCGAGACAGGGCACCTACGAGCAGTACTTC.

The chain is built from TRBV7-2 and TRBJ2-2; D is ambiguous. The CDR3 totals 14 residues. The ends were cut back, 7 bases at V and 6 bases at J, with 15 bases in the middle. Germline CDR1 is SGHTA and CDR2 is FQGNSA. CDR3 bases: TGTGCCAGCACCAGAGCTACCACTCCCGGGGAGCTGTTTTTT. This gives the protein CASTRATTPGELFF.

This rearrangement joins TRBV7-2 to TRBJ1-5; weak D call: TRBD1 (6 bases). The V gene's germline CDR1 is SGHTA and CDR2 FQGNSA. The V and J ends lost 2 bases and 6 bases respectively, with 14 bases between them. The CDR3 covers 15 residues. In DNA form, the CDR3 reads TGTGCCAGCAGCTTAACTCAGGGGCTGGGTCAGCCCCAGCATTTT. Translation: CASSLTQGLGQPQHF.

This sequence joins TRBV6-5 and TRBJ2-7, with D possibly TRBD1 on 5 matching bases. The CDR3 loop spans 12 amino acids. Per germline, CDR1 MNHEY and CDR2 SVGAGI. The ends were cut back, 8 bases at V and 9 bases at J, with 17 bases in the middle. The CDR3 DNA reads as TGTGCCAGCTGGGGTCGGCAGGGTGGGCAGTACTTC. It encodes CASWGRQGGQYF.

This chain's CDR3 is CASSGGLPNTGELFF. In nucleotides, the CDR3 is TGTGCCAGCAGCGGGGGACTACCCAACACCGGGGAGCTGTTTTTT. The chain has TRBV9 and TRBJ2-2, with TRBD2 identical over 7 bases. Germline assignment: CDR1 SGDLS and CDR2 YYNGEE. The CDR3 is made up of 15 amino acids. Germline trimming cut 3 bases from V and 2 bases from J; bases unmatched to any gene: 4.

The chain links TRBV6-6 to TRBJ2-5; a weak D match, TRBD2 (5 bases). Germline loops: CDR1 MNHNY, CDR2 SVGAGI (reference sequence). The CDR3 covers 13 residues. V was trimmed by 10 bases and J by 0 bases, leaving 12 bases between them. The CDR3 nucleotides are TGTGCCACCGAAGCGGCGTACCAAGAGACCCAGTACTTC. Amino acid sequence: CATEAAYQETQYF.

Note on this clone: Other DNA sequences in this specimen translate into the identical CDR3. This chain connects TRBV29-1 to TRBJ2-5; D gene ambiguous. With 2 bases removed from V and 4 bases from J, the gap between germline ends came to 8 bases. The CDR3 has 12 residues. Germline assignment: CDR1 SQVTM and CDR2 ANQGSEA. CDR3 protein: CSVEKGGETQYF. The CDR3 nucleotides read TGCAGCGTTGAAAAGGGCGGAGAGACCCAGTACTTC.